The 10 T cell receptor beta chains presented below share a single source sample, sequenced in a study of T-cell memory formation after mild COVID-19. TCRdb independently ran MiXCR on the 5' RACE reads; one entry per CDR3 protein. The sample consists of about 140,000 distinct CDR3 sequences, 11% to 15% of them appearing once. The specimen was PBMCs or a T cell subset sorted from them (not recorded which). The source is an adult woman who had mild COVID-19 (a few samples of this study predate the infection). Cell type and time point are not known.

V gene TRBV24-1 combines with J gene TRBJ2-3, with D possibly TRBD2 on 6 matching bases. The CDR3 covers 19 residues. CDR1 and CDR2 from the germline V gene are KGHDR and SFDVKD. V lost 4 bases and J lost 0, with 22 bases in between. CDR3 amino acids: CATSESIISGERSTDTQYF. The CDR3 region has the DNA TGTGCCACCAGTGAGTCAATAATCTCGGGGGAGCGTAGCACAGATACGCAGTATTTT.

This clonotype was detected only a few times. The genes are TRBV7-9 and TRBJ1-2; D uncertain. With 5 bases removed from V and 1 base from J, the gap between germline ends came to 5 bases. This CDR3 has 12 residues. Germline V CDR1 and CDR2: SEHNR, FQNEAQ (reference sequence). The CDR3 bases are TGTGCCAGCAGCCCAGATAACTATGGCTACACCTTC. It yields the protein CASSPDNYGYTF.

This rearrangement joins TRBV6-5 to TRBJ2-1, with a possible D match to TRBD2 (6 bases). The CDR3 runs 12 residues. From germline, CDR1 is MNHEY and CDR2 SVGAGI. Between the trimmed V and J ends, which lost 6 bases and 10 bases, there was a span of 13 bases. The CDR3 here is CASSRSGPEQFF. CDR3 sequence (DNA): TGTGCCAGCAGCCGTAGCGGACCCGAGCAGTTCTTC.

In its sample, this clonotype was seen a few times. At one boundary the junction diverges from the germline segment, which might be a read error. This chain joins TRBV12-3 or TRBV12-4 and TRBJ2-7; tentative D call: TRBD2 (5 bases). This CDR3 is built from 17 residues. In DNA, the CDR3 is TGTGCCAGCAGTTTCCGGGCGTGGAGGCCAGGCATATACGAGCATTACTTC. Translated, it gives CASSFRAWRPGIYEHYF.

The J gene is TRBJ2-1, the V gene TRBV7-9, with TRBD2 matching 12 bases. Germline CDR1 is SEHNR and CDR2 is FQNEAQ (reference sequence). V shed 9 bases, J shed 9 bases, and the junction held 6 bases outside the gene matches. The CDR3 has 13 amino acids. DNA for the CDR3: TGTGCCAGAACTAGCGGGAGGCAGGGTGAGCAGTTCTTC. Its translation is CARTSGRQGEQFF.

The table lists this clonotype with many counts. CDR3 DNA sequence: TGTGCCAGCAGTCCGGACAGGGCACCTCTGGGAACTGAAGCTTTCTTT. Translated, it gives CASSPDRAPLGTEAFF. The V call is TRBV7-9, the J call TRBJ1-1; 8 nucleotides line up with TRBD1. The V segment lost 6 bases and the J segment 5 bases; nucleotides outside the gene matches: 14. CDR1 and CDR2 (germline): SEHNR, FQNEAQ (reference sequence). This CDR3 is 16 amino acids long. The full variable domain, rest sourced from reference TRBV7-9 and TRBJ1-1, is DTGVSQNPRHKITKRGQNVTFRCDPISEHNRLYWYRQTLGQGPEFLTYFQNEAQLEKSRLLSDRFSAERPKGSFSTLEIQRTEQGDSAMYLCASSPDRAPLGTEAFFGQGTRLTVV.

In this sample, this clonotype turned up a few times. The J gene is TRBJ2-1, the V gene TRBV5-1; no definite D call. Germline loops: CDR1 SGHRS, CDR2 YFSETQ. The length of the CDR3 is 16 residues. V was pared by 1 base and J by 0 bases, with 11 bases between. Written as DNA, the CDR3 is TGCGCCAGCAGCTTGTTCACCGGGTCCTCCTACAATGAGCAGTTCTTC. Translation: CASSLFTGSSYNEQFF.

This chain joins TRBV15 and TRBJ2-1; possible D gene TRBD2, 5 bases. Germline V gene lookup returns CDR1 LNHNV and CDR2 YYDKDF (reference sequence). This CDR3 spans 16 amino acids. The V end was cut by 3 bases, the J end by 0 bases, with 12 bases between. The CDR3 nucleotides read TGTGCCACCAGCAGCAAAGCGGTGAGCTCCTACAATGAGCAGTTCTTC. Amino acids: CATSSKAVSSYNEQFF.

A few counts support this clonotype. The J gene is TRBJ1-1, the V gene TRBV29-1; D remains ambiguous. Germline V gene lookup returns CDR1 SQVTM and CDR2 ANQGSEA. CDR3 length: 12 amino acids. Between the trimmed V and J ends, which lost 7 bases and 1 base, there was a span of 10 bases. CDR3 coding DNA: TGCAGCGGGGAGGTAGCGAACACTGAAGCTTTCTTT. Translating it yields CSGEVANTEAFF.

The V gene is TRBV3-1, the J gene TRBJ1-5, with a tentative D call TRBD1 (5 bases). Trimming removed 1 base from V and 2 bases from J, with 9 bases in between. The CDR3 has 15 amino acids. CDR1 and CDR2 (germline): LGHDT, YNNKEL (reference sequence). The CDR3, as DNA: TGTGCCAGCAGCCAAGCCCGGGACGGCAATCAGCCCCAGCATTTT. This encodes CASSQARDGNQPQHF.